This T cell receptor (beta chain) was identified in a study of cytomegalovirus exposure and HLA in healthy donors. Study conclusions and caveats: Some TCR beta chains (more than 150 of them) were listed as cytomegalovirus-associated.

This CDR3 has 20 residues. Germline CDR1 WNHNN, CDR2 SYGVQD (reference sequence). J lost 2 bases, V lost 0 bases, and 12 bases had no gene match. Both 60 Vbeta primers and 13 Jbeta primers went into the PCR. TCRdb's table, derived via immunoSEQ multiplex PCR, lists solely in-frame clones and lacks some. The sample includes about 160,000 clones, about four fifths seen only once; the top ten take approximately 7%. As regards this clone: Its antigen is still unknown.

The sequencing input was PBMCs. J is TRBJ2-3 and V is TRBV10-1; 12 positions agree with TRBD2. This TCR was sampled from a woman aged 25 to 45 in good health and CMV-seropositive. In nucleotides, the CDR3 is TGCGCCAGCAGTGAGTCCCGACTAGCGGGGGACTCTATAACCACAGATACGCAGTATTTT. As protein: CASSESRLAGDSITTDTQYF.